This T cell receptor beta chain was obtained from a study of OX40 agonist ivuxolimab in advanced cancers. Data came from immunoSEQ multiplex PCR; TCRdb stores just in-frame clones and leaves some out. Among 65,000 to 85,000 clones listed, about 85% were seen once. On cycle 4 day 1 and cycle 7 day 1, as well as at baseline, blood was sampled. CDR1 and CDR2 from the germline V gene are LGHNA and YNFKEQ. The germline V and J ends were trimmed by 1 base and 2 bases, with 9 bases remaining between them. This CDR3 is 16 amino acids long. This clonotype was obtained from an adult with an advanced solid tumor such as melanoma, head and neck, liver or kidney cancer. Sequencing was performed on CD4+ or CD8+ T cells sorted from blood, taken in a trial of the OX40 agonist ivuxolimab. The J gene is TRBJ2-6, the V gene TRBV4-2, with D perhaps matching TRBD2 (5 bases). The chain's CDR3 is CASSQVSGTGANVLTF. The CDR3 DNA follows: TGTGCCAGCAGCCAAGTGTCGGGGACTGGGGCCAACGTCCTGACTTTC.